These 18 T cell receptor beta chains were sequenced from one sample in a study of blood T cell repertoires in COVID-19. TCRdb's copy holds only in-frame clones and misses some; the assay was immunoSEQ multiplex PCR. Of about 230,000 clones in the sample, 75% to 90% were seen once. The specimen was peripheral blood. The source of these receptors is a man aged 35 to 55 with acute or convalescent COVID-19.

V is TRBV2 and J is TRBJ1-1; 7 bases map to TRBD1. CDR3 length equals 14 residues. The junction had 2 bases not matched to a gene; V was cut back by 3 bases and J by 1 base. The germline V gene has CDR1 SNHLY and CDR2 FYNNEI. The CDR3 nucleotides are TGTGCCAGCAGTGAGGGACAGTGGAACACTGAAGCTTTCTTT. Amino acid sequence: CASSEGQWNTEAFF.

The chain recombines TRBV5-6 with TRBJ1-4; 7 bases match TRBD1. The CDR3 has 18 amino acids. Germline V lookup: CDR1 SGHDT, CDR2 YYEEEE. Trimming took 2 bases from V and 2 from J; bases not matched to a gene: 12. DNA for the CDR3: TGTGCCAGCAGCTTAGGGGGCGGGTCCCTACGGACTAATGAAAAACTGTTTTTT. Its protein product is CASSLGGGSLRTNEKLFF. Using reference TRBV5-6 and TRBJ1-4 for the parts outside the CDR3, the full variable domain is DAGVTQSPTHLIKTRGQQVTLRCSPKSGHDTVSWYQQALGQGPQFIFQYYEEEERQRGNFPDRFSGHQFPNYSSELNVNALLLGDSALYLCASSLGGGSLRTNEKLFFGSGTQLSVL.

The chain combines TRBV11-1 with TRBJ2-3; 9 nucleotides agree with TRBD1. This CDR3 has 16 amino acids. The germline V gene encodes CDR1 SGHAT and CDR2 FQDESV (reference sequence). The J segment lost 3 bases and the V segment lost 4 bases, leaving 8 bases of the junction unmatched. The CDR3 sequence is CASSYPGQGRTDTQYF. The CDR3 region has the DNA TGTGCCAGCAGCTACCCGGGACAGGGTAGGACAGATACGCAGTATTTT. Variable domain in full (rest from reference TRBV11-1 and TRBJ2-3): EAEVAQSPRYKITEKSQAVAFWCDPISGHATLYWYRQILGQGPELLVQFQDESVVDDSQLPKDRFSAERLKGVDSTLKIQPAELGDSAMYLCASSYPGQGRTDTQYFGPGTRLTVL.

The chain employs TRBV11-1 and TRBJ2-7; TRBD2 is a possible D gene (5 bases). V lost 1 base, J lost 4 bases, and 8 bases lay in between. Germline lookup yields CDR1 SGHAT and CDR2 FQDESV (reference sequence). The CDR3 runs to 13 residues. The chain's CDR3 is CASSLDRTYEQYF. The CDR3 nucleotides are TGTGCCAGCAGCTTAGATCGGACTTACGAGCAGTACTTC.

This clone showed up just once. V usage is TRBV13 and J usage is TRBJ1-6, with 8 positions matching TRBD1. The CDR3 has 18 residues. The V segment lost 5 bases and the J segment 0 bases; nucleotides outside the gene matches: 9. Germline V CDR1 and CDR2: PRHDT, FYEKMQ (reference sequence). The CDR3 coding sequence is TGTGCCAGCAGCCCGGGGACAGGTGGCAGCTCCTATAATTCACCCCTCCACTTT. Amino acids: CASSPGTGGSSYNSPLHF.

V is TRBV4-2 and J is TRBJ1-2, with 7 bases lining up with TRBD1. V was pared by 1 base and J by 4 bases, with 6 bases of the junction left unmatched. This CDR3 spans 15 amino acids. Per germline, CDR1 LGHNA and CDR2 YNFKEQ. For the CDR3, the DNA is TGTGCCAGCAGCCAAGCGACAGGGACTGGCTATGGCTACACCTTC. This sequence encodes CASSQATGTGYGYTF.

This chain uses TRBV18 with TRBJ2-7; TRBD1 matches 8 bases. Trimming took 4 bases from V and 4 from J; bases not matched to a gene: 6. Per the germline V gene, CDR1 is KGHSH and CDR2 is LQKENI. The CDR3 has 14 residues. CDR3 protein: CASSLGQGPYEQYF. The CDR3 nucleotides are TGTGCCAGCTCACTCGGACAGGGCCCTTACGAGCAGTACTTC.

The J gene is TRBJ2-3, the V gene TRBV13, with 11 bases that match TRBD2. V lost 5 bases to trimming and J lost 5 bases; unmatched junction nucleotides: 12. Germline assignment: CDR1 PRHDT and CDR2 FYEKMQ (reference sequence). The CDR3 is made up of 17 amino acids. The CDR3 coding sequence is TGTGCCAGCAGCCCCGGACCCGGGACTAGCGGTGAAGATACGCAGTATTTT. Amino acids: CASSPGPGTSGEDTQYF.

The CDR3 here is CASRPMGQFQETQYF. CDR3 sequence (DNA): TGTGCAAGTCGCCCCATGGGACAGTTCCAAGAGACCCAGTACTTC. This rearrangement joins TRBV12-2 to TRBJ2-5; TRBD1 is taken as the D call from the table, unchecked against the DNA. TRBV12-2 is marked as a pseudogene. There are 15 residues in the CDR3.

The chain is built from TRBV10-1 and TRBJ2-1; 7 bases map to TRBD2. CDR3 size: 16 residues. V lost 3 bases to trimming and J lost 4 bases; unmatched junction nucleotides: 9. Germline V gives CDR1 WNHNN, CDR2 SYGVQD (reference sequence). The CDR3 is CASSEAGRIGYNEQFF. CDR3 DNA: TGCGCCAGCAGTGAAGCGGGACGGATTGGATACAATGAGCAGTTCTTC.

This chain connects TRBV7-8 to TRBJ2-5; 10 nucleotides match TRBD2. This CDR3 has 16 residues. With V trimmed by 1 base and J by 3 bases, 5 bases remained unmatched. The germline V gene has CDR1 SGHVS and CDR2 FQNEAQ. Here the CDR3 reads CASSLVAGGGEETQYF. DNA of the CDR3: TGTGCCAGCAGCTTAGTAGCGGGAGGTGGGGAAGAGACCCAGTACTTC.

The chain is built from TRBV5-5 and TRBJ2-5; 8 nucleotides align to TRBD1. CDR3 length: 17 residues. Germline values: CDR1 SGHKS, CDR2 YYEKEE (reference sequence). V shed 3 bases, J shed 4 bases, and the junction held 14 bases outside the gene matches. CDR3 bases: TGTGCCAGCAGCTCGGTCCCGGGACAGGCCTGGGGAGAGACCCAGTACTTC. It translates to CASSSVPGQAWGETQYF.

There are a few counts of this clone. V and J are TRBV7-9 and TRBJ1-1, with D maybe TRBD1 (5 bases). The CDR3 sequence is 12 residues long. Trimming pared 6 bases from V and 6 bases from J, leaving 11 bases between. Germline loops: CDR1 SEHNR, CDR2 FQNEAQ (reference sequence). DNA of the CDR3: TGTGCCAGCAGTTGGGGCGGACCTGAAGCTTTCTTT. Its translation is CASSWGGPEAFF. The whole variable domain, filled in from reference TRBV7-9 and TRBJ1-1, reads DTGVSQNPRHKITKRGQNVTFRCDPISEHNRLYWYRQTLGQGPEFLTYFQNEAQLEKSRLLSDRFSAERPKGSFSTLEIQRTEQGDSAMYLCASSWGGPEAFFGQGTRLTVV.

The chain joins TRBV5-8 to TRBJ2-3, with D maybe TRBD1 (6 bases). Germline lookup yields CDR1 SGHTS and CDR2 YDEGEE. Trimming removed 3 bases from V and 5 bases from J, with 16 bases in between. The CDR3 totals 15 residues. CDR3 loop: CASSWGLGAGDTQYF. Written as DNA, the CDR3 is TGTGCCAGCAGCTGGGGGCTGGGGGCGGGAGATACGCAGTATTTT.

J is TRBJ2-2 and V is TRBV11-1; perhaps TRBD2 as D (6 bases). The germline CDR1 and CDR2 sequences are SGHAT and FQDESV (reference sequence). The CDR3 is 15 amino acids. The V gene lost 5 bases and the J gene lost 7 bases, with 17 bases spanning the gap. This chain's CDR3 is CASSPRTKRSGELFF. The CDR3, as DNA: TGTGCCAGCAGCCCGAGGACTAAACGCAGCGGGGAGCTGTTTTTT. The whole variable domain, filled in from reference TRBV11-1 and TRBJ2-2, reads EAEVAQSPRYKITEKSQAVAFWCDPISGHATLYWYRQILGQGPELLVQFQDESVVDDSQLPKDRFSAERLKGVDSTLKIQPAELGDSAMYLCASSPRTKRSGELFFGEGSRLTVL.

The chain couples TRBV29-1 to TRBJ2-1; D is possibly TRBD2 (7 bases). In germline, CDR1 is SQVTM, CDR2 ANQGSEA. Deletions cut 4 bases from V and 9 bases from J, with 22 bases between. CDR3 length: 15 residues. This chain's CDR3 is CSVGGGRGQGGEQFF. In DNA form, the CDR3 reads TGCAGCGTTGGGGGGGGCAGGGGTCAGGGCGGTGAGCAGTTCTTC.

The chain recombines TRBV19 with TRBJ1-2; TRBD1 aligns across 7 bases. J lost 2 bases, V lost 7 bases, and 10 bases had no gene match. This CDR3 is 15 amino acids long. Germline values: CDR1 LNHDA, CDR2 SQIVND (reference sequence). CDR3 loop: CASTFTGTANYGYTF. For the CDR3, the DNA is TGTGCCAGTACCTTTACCGGGACAGCGAACTATGGCTACACCTTC.

This chain connects TRBV5-5 to TRBJ2-4, with TRBD2 matching 9 bases. CDR1 is SGHKS and CDR2 is YYEKEE in the germline V gene (reference sequence). V lost 1 base to trimming and J lost 8 bases; unmatched junction nucleotides: 7. This CDR3 spans 15 amino acids. CDR3 loop: CASSLLGTSWDIQYF. The CDR3 DNA reads as TGTGCCAGCAGCTTGCTTGGGACTAGCTGGGACATTCAGTACTTC.